The 16 T cell receptor beta chains reported below all come from one sample, sequenced in a study of blood T cell repertoires in COVID-19. The data were produced by immunoSEQ multiplex PCR, yet TCRdb's version contains in-frame clones alone and is incomplete. Of about 80,000 clones listed, around 85% were seen once; the top ten hold 8% to 10%. The sequencing sample was made of peripheral blood. All receptors come from a man aged 45-65 years with COVID-19, enrolled during active disease.

The gene calls are TRBV4-1 and TRBJ1-5; D not certain. V was cut by 6 bases and J by 1 base, with 16 bases left in between. The CDR3 runs to 16 residues. Germline V lookup: CDR1 MGHRA, CDR2 YSYEKL. CDR3 nucleotides: TGCGCCAGCAGGAGAGCTCCGACGGAGAGCAATCAGCCCCAGCATTTT. Translated, it gives CASRRAPTESNQPQHF.

The chain uses TRBV7-2 and TRBJ1-5, with 7 bases aligning to TRBD1. J lost 6 bases, V lost 3 bases, and 5 bases had no gene match. This CDR3 region has 14 residues. Germline lookup yields CDR1 SGHTA and CDR2 FQGNSA. The CDR3 DNA reads as TGTGCCAGCAGCTTTCGACAGGGTGTTCAGCCCCAGCATTTT. This encodes CASSFRQGVQPQHF.

Of note for this clone: An end of the junction does not agree with germline; a read error may underlie this. This chain connects TRBV19 to TRBJ2-7, with 8 bases lining up with TRBD2. This CDR3 is 15 amino acids long. From germline, CDR1 is LNHDA and CDR2 SQIVND (reference sequence). DNA for the CDR3: TGTGCCAGTAGTATCTCAGCGGGAGAGACCTATGAGCAGTACTTC. Its translation is CASSISAGETYEQYF.

The chain uses TRBV5-6 and TRBJ1-2; 7 bases map to TRBD1. Germline trimming cut 1 base from V and 6 bases from J; bases unmatched to any gene: 15. Germline V gives CDR1 SGHDT, CDR2 YYEEEE. The CDR3 covers 17 residues. The CDR3 coding sequence is TGTGCCAGCAGCTTGAAGTCGGAAGACAGGGAAATTCATGGCTACACCTTC. This codes for CASSLKSEDREIHGYTF.

The J gene is TRBJ2-3, the V gene TRBV11-2, with a possible D match to TRBD2 (5 bases). V dropped 8 bases and J dropped 2 bases, with 17 bases sitting between them. This CDR3 comprises 15 residues. Germline CDR1 and CDR2: SGHAT and FQNNGV. DNA for the CDR3: TGTGCCAGCGTTCAAGAGGGAGAGGCCACAGATACGCAGTATTTT. This translates into CASVQEGEATDTQYF.

The chain combines TRBV7-2 with TRBJ2-3; 9 bases match TRBD1. Looked up from germline, CDR1 is SGHTA and CDR2 is FQGNSA. Trimming removed 3 bases from V and 0 bases from J; junction bases left unmatched: 4. This CDR3 is 16 amino acids long. This chain's CDR3 is CASSLYGTGSTDTQYF. The CDR3 DNA reads TGTGCCAGCAGCTTGTATGGGACAGGGAGCACAGATACGCAGTATTTT.

The chain couples TRBV18 to TRBJ2-2; no clear D. V was trimmed by 3 bases and J by 1 base, leaving 9 bases between them. The germline V gene has CDR1 KGHSH and CDR2 LQKENI. This CDR3 has 15 residues. CDR3 sequence: CASSPSQENTGELFF. The CDR3 region has the DNA TGTGCCAGCTCACCCAGCCAGGAGAACACCGGGGAGCTGTTTTTT. Full variable domain (rest looked up from reference TRBV18 and TRBJ2-2): NAGVMQNPRHLVRRRGQEARLRCSPMKGHSHVYWYRQLPEEGLKFMVYLQKENIIDESGMPKERFSAEFPKEGPSILRIQQVVRGDSAAYFCASSPSQENTGELFFGEGSRLTVL.

This chain joins TRBV7-9 and TRBJ1-1, with D tentatively TRBD1 (6 bases). The CDR3 length is 14 residues. Trimming pared 1 base from V and 0 bases from J, leaving 6 bases between. Germline CDR1 SEHNR, CDR2 FQNEAQ (reference sequence). The CDR3 here is CASSLGQVNTEAFF. The CDR3, as DNA: TGTGCCAGCAGCTTAGGACAGGTGAACACTGAAGCTTTCTTT.

The V and J genes are TRBV6-5 and TRBJ1-6; D is uncertain. Per the germline V gene, CDR1 is MNHEY and CDR2 is SVGAGI. The V and J ends lost 8 bases and 10 bases respectively, with 12 bases between them. This CDR3 spans 12 amino acids. CDR3 DNA: TGTGCCAGCCGAAGCGAATGGTCACCCCTCCACTTT. This translates into CASRSEWSPLHF.

V is TRBV27 and J is TRBJ2-7; 7 nucleotides match TRBD1. The CDR3 runs to 12 residues. Germline CDR1 MNHEY, CDR2 SMNVEV (reference sequence). Losses at the gene ends were 5 bases for V and 6 bases for J; bases not matched to a gene: 4. CDR3 bases: TGTGCCAGCAGTACAGGGGCAGGCGAGCAGTACTTC. Translating it yields CASSTGAGEQYF.

The chain has TRBV3-1 (or the pseudogene TRBV3-2) and TRBJ2-2, with D possibly matching TRBD2 (7 bases). There are 20 residues in the CDR3. With 2 bases removed from V and 1 base from J, the gap between germline ends came to 23 bases. Germline loops: CDR1 LGHDT, CDR2 YNNKEL (reference sequence). The CDR3 region is CASSQRRGPAGLMNTGELFF. CDR3 DNA: TGTGCCAGCAGCCAACGCCGGGGGCCAGCGGGACTCATGAACACCGGGGAGCTGTTTTTT.

The chain links TRBV28 to TRBJ2-3; 7 bases align to TRBD2. The V and J ends lost 7 bases and 1 base, in that order; junction bases with no gene match: 5. CDR1 is MDHEN, CDR2 SYDVKM, per germline. The CDR3 consists of 14 residues. CDR3 nucleotides: TGTGCCAGCAAGCGGGGCGGGGGCACAGATACGCAGTATTTT. Amino acids: CASKRGGGTDTQYF.

The chain uses TRBV24-1 and TRBJ2-2; 7 nucleotides agree with TRBD2. J gave up 0 bases and V 5 bases, and 5 bases lay outside the gene matches. Germline lookup yields CDR1 KGHDR and CDR2 SFDVKD. The CDR3 has 16 amino acids. The CDR3 coding sequence is TGTGCCACCAGTGGAGGTAGCGGGTCGAACACCGGGGAGCTGTTTTTT. Protein: CATSGGSGSNTGELFF.

The chain carries TRBV7-2 and TRBJ1-1, with D possibly being TRBD1 (6 bases). The CDR3 is 13 amino acids. V gave up 0 bases and J gave up 11 bases, with 13 bases separating them. Germline CDR1 SGHTA, CDR2 FQGNSA. The CDR3 loop reads CASSLAVSTGAFF. The CDR3 bases are TGTGCCAGCAGCTTAGCCGTCAGCACAGGGGCTTTCTTT.

This sequence joins TRBV5-1 and TRBJ1-3; D not resolved. With 6 bases removed from V and 0 bases from J, the gap between germline ends came to 7 bases. Germline loops: CDR1 SGHRS, CDR2 YFSETQ. This CDR3 has 13 residues. CDR3 region: CASMQASGNTIYF. The CDR3 coding sequence is TGCGCCAGCATGCAGGCCTCTGGAAACACCATATATTTT.

This chain links TRBV6-2 or TRBV6-3 with TRBJ1-6, with 7 bases that match TRBD1. CDR1 MNHEY and CDR2 SVGEGT come from the germline V gene. This CDR3 region has 16 residues. With 2 bases clipped from V and 5 bases from J, the junction kept 6 bases outside the gene matches. The CDR3 reads CASSYGRQGDNSPLHF. The CDR3 coding sequence is TGTGCCAGCAGTTACGGGCGGCAGGGGGATAATTCACCCCTCCACTTT.